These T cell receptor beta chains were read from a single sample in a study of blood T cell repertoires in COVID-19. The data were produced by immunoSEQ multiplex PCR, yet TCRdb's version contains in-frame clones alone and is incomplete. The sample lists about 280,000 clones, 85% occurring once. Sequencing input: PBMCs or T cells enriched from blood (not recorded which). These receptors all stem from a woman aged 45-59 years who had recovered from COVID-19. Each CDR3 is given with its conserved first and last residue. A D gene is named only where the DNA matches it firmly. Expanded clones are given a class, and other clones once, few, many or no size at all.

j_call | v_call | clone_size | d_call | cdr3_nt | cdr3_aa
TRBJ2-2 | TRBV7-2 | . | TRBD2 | TGTGCCAGCAGCTTAGAAAGGACTAGCGGCACCGGGGAGCTGTTTTTT | CASSLERTSGTGELFF
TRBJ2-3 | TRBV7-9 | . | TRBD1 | TGTGCCAGCAGGGACGACAGGGACATCACAGATACGCAGTATTTT | CASRDDRDITDTQYF
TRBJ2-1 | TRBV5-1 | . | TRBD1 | TGCGCCAGCAGCTTGGTGGGGACAGGTTTCGATGAGCAGTTCTTC | CASSLVGTGFDEQFF
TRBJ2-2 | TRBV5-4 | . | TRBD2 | TGTGCCAGCAGCTCGGGACTACCCAACACCGGGGAGCTGTTTTTT | CASSSGLPNTGELFF
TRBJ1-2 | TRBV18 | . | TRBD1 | TGTGCCAGCTCACCCCTACAGGGGACCAGTGGCTACACCTTC | CASSPLQGTSGYTF
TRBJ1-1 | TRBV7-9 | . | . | TGTGCCAGCAGCTTAGGGGCGGGAGGTGACACTGAAGCTTTCTTT | CASSLGAGGDTEAFF
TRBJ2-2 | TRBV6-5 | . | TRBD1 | TGTGCCAGCAGCTGGACAGGCGGCACCGGGGAGCTGTTTTTT | CASSWTGGTGELFF
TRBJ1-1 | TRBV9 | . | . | TGTGCCAGCAGCGAGACAGCGATCACTGAAGCTTTCTTT | CASSETAITEAFF
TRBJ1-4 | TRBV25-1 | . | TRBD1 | TGTGCCAGCAGTGACCCAGGGACAGCTAATGAAAAACTGTTTTTT | CASSDPGTANEKLFF
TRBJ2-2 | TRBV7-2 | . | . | TGTGCCAGCAGCTTAACGGGAGTTCTCACCGGGGAGCTGTTTTTT | CASSLTGVLTGELFF
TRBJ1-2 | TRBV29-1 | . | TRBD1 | TGCAGCGTTGAGGCCGGGACAGACTATGGCTACACCTTC | CSVEAGTDYGYTF
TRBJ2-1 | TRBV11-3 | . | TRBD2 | TGTGCCAGCAGCGGGACTAGCGGGAGTGTTGAGCAGTTCTTC | CASSGTSGSVEQFF
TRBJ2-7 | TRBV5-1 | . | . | TGCGCCAGCAGCTTCCAGGGTGGGGAGCAGTACTTC | CASSFQGGEQYF
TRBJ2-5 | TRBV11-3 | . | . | TGTGCCAGCAGCTTAGGTCTAGAAGAGACCCAGTACTTC | CASSLGLEETQYF
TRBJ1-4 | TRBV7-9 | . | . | TGTGCCAGCAGTAAGACCGGCGGGGGGCTGGCAGCTAATGAAAAACTGTTTTTT | CASSKTGGGLAANEKLFF
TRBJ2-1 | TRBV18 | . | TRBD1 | TGTGCCAGCTCACCAGGACAGGTTGCCTACAATGAGCAGTTCTTC | CASSPGQVAYNEQFF
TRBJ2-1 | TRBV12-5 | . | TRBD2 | TGTGCTAGTGGTTTGGTAGGTTTAGCGGGACCTTCCTACAATGAGCAGTTCTTC | CASGLVGLAGPSYNEQFF
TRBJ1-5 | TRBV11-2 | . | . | TGTGCCAGCAGCTTAGATTTTAGTCCCGGGGGGCCCCAGCATTTT | CASSLDFSPGGPQHF
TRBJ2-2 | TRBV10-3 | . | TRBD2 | TGTGCCATCAGTAGCGGGAGGACCAACACCGGGGAGCTGTTTTTT | CAISSGRTNTGELFF
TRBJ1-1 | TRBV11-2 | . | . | TGTGCCAGCAGCTTACTCAGGGGTATCGGGGACACTGAAGCTTTCTTT | CASSLLRGIGDTEAFF
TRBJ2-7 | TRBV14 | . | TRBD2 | TGTGCCAGCAGCCATACAAGCGGGAACAACGAGCAGTACTTC | CASSHTSGNNEQYF
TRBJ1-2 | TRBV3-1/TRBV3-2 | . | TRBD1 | TGTGCCAGCAGCTTACGGACAGGCGGCTACACCTTC | CASSLRTGGYTF
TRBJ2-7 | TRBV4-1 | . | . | TGCGCCAGCAGCCAAGAAGGATCGGGGGTCGGAACCTACGAGCAGTACTTC | CASSQEGSGVGTYEQYF
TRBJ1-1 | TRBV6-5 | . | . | TGTGCCAGCAACAGACCTGAAGCTTTCTTT | CASNRPEAFF
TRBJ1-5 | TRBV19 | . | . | TGTGCCAGTAGTATTATGGGACACTACAATCAGCCCCAGCATTTT | CASSIMGHYNQPQHF
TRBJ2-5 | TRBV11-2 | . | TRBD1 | TGTGCCAGCAGCTTAGTAAACAGGGGAGAGACCCAGTACTTC | CASSLVNRGETQYF
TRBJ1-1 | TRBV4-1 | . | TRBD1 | TGCGCCAGCAGCCAAACCGGGACAGCCAACACTGAAGCTTTCTTT | CASSQTGTANTEAFF
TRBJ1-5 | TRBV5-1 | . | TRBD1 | TGCGCCAGCAGCTTGGGGGACAGGGATCAGCCCCAGCATTTT | CASSLGDRDQPQHF
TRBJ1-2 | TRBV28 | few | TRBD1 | TGTGCCAGCAAGGTGACAGGGGGCTATCTTAACTATGGCTACACCTTC | CASKVTGGYLNYGYTF